The sequence of this T cell receptor beta chain was determined in a study of shared clonotypes between healthy human individuals. At deep level, the assay was performed. Original methodology: Quality scores were absent from the junction-only immunoSEQ sequences, so filtering differed. Profiling relied on immunoSEQ multiplex PCR, and the TCRdb table lists in-frame clones only, not all of them. V and J calls and clone size are given by that table; D and trimming were obtained from the DNA. The profile shows about 1.1 million clones, about 72% of them singletons. The CDR3 is 14 amino acids. V was cut by 7 bases and J by 0 bases, with 13 bases left in between. Germline lookup yields CDR1 MNHNS and CDR2 SASEGT.

Sequencing input: memory CD4+ T cells from PBMCs. Stated subset: CD45RA-negative fraction. The sequence came from a man younger than 35 in good health. Some clones in this sample may be carry-over from other donors' samples. The rearrangement links TRBV6-1 to TRBJ2-7; the D gene is possibly TRBD2 (6 bases). The CDR3, as DNA: TGTGCCAGCACGGGGACTGCCAGCTCCTACGAGCAGTACTTC. Protein sequence: CASTGTASSYEQYF.